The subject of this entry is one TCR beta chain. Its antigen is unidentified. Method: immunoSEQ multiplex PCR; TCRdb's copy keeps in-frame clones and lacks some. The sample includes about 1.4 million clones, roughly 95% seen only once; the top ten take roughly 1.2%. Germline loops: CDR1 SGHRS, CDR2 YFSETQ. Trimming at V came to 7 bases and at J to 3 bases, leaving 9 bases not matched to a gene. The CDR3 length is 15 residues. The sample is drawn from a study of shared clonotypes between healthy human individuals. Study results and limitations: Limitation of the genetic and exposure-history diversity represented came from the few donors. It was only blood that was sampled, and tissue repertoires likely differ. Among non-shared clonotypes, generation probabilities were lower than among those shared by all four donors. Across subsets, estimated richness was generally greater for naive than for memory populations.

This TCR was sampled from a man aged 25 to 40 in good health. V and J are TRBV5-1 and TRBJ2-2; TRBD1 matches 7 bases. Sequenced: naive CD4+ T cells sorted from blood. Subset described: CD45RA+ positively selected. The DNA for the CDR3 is TGCGCCAGCGTAGAGGGACAGACCTACACCGGGGAGCTGTTTTTT. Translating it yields CASVEGQTYTGELFF.